Following are 17 T cell receptor beta chains from one sample sequenced in a study of beta chain features in type 1 diabetes. Investigators reverse transcribed all isolated RNA, so they sequenced expressed TCRB transcripts. Produced via immunoSEQ multiplex PCR; TCRdb's table is partial and in-frame only. The sample carries approximately 150,000 clones, about 10% recorded once. Sequencing was carried out using naive CD4+ T cells from blood. All receptors derive from a man aged 18 to 35 in good health.

This clone has just a few counts. The chain carries TRBV28 and TRBJ2-5; 8 bases agree with TRBD1. The CDR3 totals 15 residues. V was pared by 8 bases and J by 1 base, with 9 bases of the junction left unmatched. From germline, CDR1 is MDHEN and CDR2 SYDVKM. CDR3 sequence reads: CASLKETGAQETQYF. DNA of the CDR3: TGTGCCAGCCTAAAGGAGACAGGGGCCCAAGAGACCCAGTACTTC. The entire variable domain, with the rest obtained from reference TRBV28 and TRBJ2-5, is as follows: DVKVTQSSRYLVKRTGEKVFLECVQDMDHENMFWYRQDPGLGLRLIYFSYDVKMKEKGDIPEGYSVSREKKERFSLILESASTNQTSMYLCASLKETGAQETQYFGPGTRLLVL.

The chain uses TRBV6-6 and TRBJ1-6, with D unresolved. The CDR3 runs to 16 residues. CDR1 is MNHNY, CDR2 SVGAGI, per germline (reference sequence). The germline V and J ends were trimmed by 1 base and 0 bases, with 7 bases remaining between them. The CDR3: CASSYLGSSYNSPLHF. The DNA of the CDR3 is TGTGCCAGCAGTTACTTGGGGAGCTCCTATAATTCACCCCTCCACTTT.

This clone showed up just a few times. The chain uses TRBV5-1 and TRBJ1-6, with 8 positions matching TRBD1. The V segment lost 2 bases and the J segment 2 bases; nucleotides outside the gene matches: 0. CDR1 and CDR2 from the germline V gene are SGHRS and YFSETQ. This CDR3 contains 15 residues. The CDR3, as DNA: TGCGCCAGCAGCTTACAGGGGGCCTATAATTCACCCCTCCACTTT. It codes for CASSLQGAYNSPLHF.

The chain combines TRBV5-1 with TRBJ1-2; 7 bases fit TRBD1. V dropped 7 bases and J dropped 6; count of bases not matched to a gene: 3. Germline CDR1 reads SGHRS; CDR2 reads YFSETQ. The CDR3 totals 11 residues. The CDR3, as DNA: TGCGCCAGCGGAGACAGGGATGGCTACACCTTC. This translates into CASGDRDGYTF.

This chain links TRBV6-5 with TRBJ2-7; D may be TRBD2 (5 bases). This CDR3 region has 14 residues. Germline CDR1 and CDR2: MNHEY and SVGAGI. V was clipped by 1 base and J by 4 bases, with 11 bases between them. Written as DNA, the CDR3 is TGTGCCAGCAGTTACTTTCGGGGAAAATACGAGCAGTACTTC. Translated: CASSYFRGKYEQYF.

This clone was detected only a few times. This chain connects TRBV4-2 to TRBJ2-1; 12 bases fit TRBD2. CDR3 length: 15 residues. Germline assignment: CDR1 LGHNA and CDR2 YNFKEQ. V was pared by 3 bases and J by 8 bases, with 5 bases of the junction left unmatched. CDR3 residues: CASSHGLAGRDEQFF. The CDR3 DNA sequence: TGTGCCAGCAGCCACGGACTAGCGGGGAGGGATGAGCAGTTCTTC.

This rearrangement joins TRBV6-1 to TRBJ2-1; tentative D call: TRBD2 (6 bases). V shed 4 bases and J shed 0 bases, with 13 bases lying between them. CDR3 length equals 16 residues. Looked up from germline, CDR1 is MNHNS and CDR2 is SASEGT. Here the CDR3 reads CASSAASASSYNEQFF. Written as DNA, the CDR3 is TGTGCCAGCAGTGCGGCTAGCGCTAGCTCCTACAATGAGCAGTTCTTC.

The chain is built from TRBV4-3 and TRBJ1-6; D remains ambiguous. V was clipped by 1 base and J by 7 bases, with 8 bases between them. Germline V gene lookup returns CDR1 LGHNA and CDR2 YSLEER. The CDR3 contains 14 residues. The DNA for the CDR3 is TGCGCCAGCAGCCAAGGTCAGTCCAATTCACCCCTCCACTTT. Protein sequence: CASSQGQSNSPLHF.

The DNA for the CDR3 is TGTGCCAGCAGCCAAGGGGGGACTGCAGGCACCGGGGAGCTGTTTTTT. This encodes CASSQGGTAGTGELFF. The chain links TRBV4-2 to TRBJ2-2, with a tentative D call TRBD2 (6 bases). CDR3 length equals 16 residues. Trimming took 1 base from V and 4 from J, leaving 13 bases between them. Looked up from germline, CDR1 is LGHNA and CDR2 is YNFKEQ.

V and J are TRBV6-1 and TRBJ2-7; 7 bases align to TRBD1. The CDR3 loop spans 14 amino acids. The V gene's germline CDR1 is MNHNS and CDR2 SASEGT. V shed 7 bases and J 5 bases; nucleotides not matched to a gene: 11. The CDR3 loop reads CASKGTGEGDEQYF. In nucleotides, the CDR3 is TGTGCCAGCAAAGGCACAGGGGAAGGAGACGAGCAGTACTTC.

This rearrangement joins TRBV5-1 to TRBJ2-2, with D tentatively TRBD1 (6 bases). Germline V CDR1 and CDR2: SGHRS, YFSETQ. Between the trimmed V and J ends, which lost 2 bases and 0 bases, there was a span of 14 bases. The CDR3 extends over 17 amino acids. CDR3 loop: CASSFGRGGPNTGELFF. In DNA, the CDR3 is TGCGCCAGCAGCTTTGGCAGGGGCGGGCCGAACACCGGGGAGCTGTTTTTT.

The chain is built from TRBV6-1 and TRBJ1-2; D gene uncertain. Trimming cost V 4 bases and J 3 bases, with 15 bases left between them. This CDR3 spans 15 amino acids. CDR1 is MNHNS, CDR2 SASEGT, per germline. The CDR3 DNA reads as TGTGCCAGCAGTGGCGACTCAAGCGGGGACTATGGCTACACCTTC. This gives the protein CASSGDSSGDYGYTF.

This clone was seen a handful of times. V and J are TRBV11-3 and TRBJ2-7; 7 nucleotides align to TRBD2. Germline V gene sequence: CDR1 SGHNT, CDR2 YENEEA. The CDR3 sequence is 14 residues long. Germline trimming cut 5 bases from V and 2 bases from J; bases unmatched to any gene: 6. The CDR3 DNA follows: TGTGCCAGCAGCGGGGGGGAAGCACCCTACGAGCAGTACTTC. Its translation is CASSGGEAPYEQYF.

The sample holds a few counts of this clone. V usage is TRBV19 and J usage is TRBJ1-5; no clear D gene. CDR1 and CDR2 (germline): LNHDA, SQIVND (reference sequence). The V and J ends lost 7 bases and 3 bases respectively, with 16 bases between them. This CDR3 has 15 amino acids. Here the CDR3 reads CASIPTSGYNQPQHF. In DNA form, the CDR3 reads TGTGCCAGTATTCCGACGTCCGGGTACAATCAGCCCCAGCATTTT.

This clone came up a few times. The rearrangement uses TRBV4-3 and TRBJ1-2; D possibly corresponds to TRBD1 (5 bases). V was shortened by 1 base and J by 4 bases, with 13 bases between the two germline ends. The CDR3 spans 15 residues. Germline V CDR1 and CDR2: LGHNA, YSLEER. This chain's CDR3 is CASSQGRDWGYGYTF. In DNA form, the CDR3 reads TGCGCCAGCAGCCAAGGCAGGGACTGGGGCTATGGCTACACCTTC.

This clone has a handful of counts. The rearrangement uses TRBV7-2 and TRBJ2-3; a weak D match, TRBD2 (6 bases). Germline CDR1 reads SGHTA; CDR2 reads FQGNSA. This CDR3 is built from 14 residues. V was trimmed by 5 bases and J by 4 bases, leaving 13 bases between them. CDR3 sequence (DNA): TGTGCCAGCAGCCGCGGACTAACGCCAGATACGCAGTATTTT. It encodes CASSRGLTPDTQYF.

In this sample, this clone turned up a few times. The chain combines TRBV7-3 with TRBJ2-2; 8 bases fit TRBD1. V shed 1 base and J 3 bases; nucleotides not matched to a gene: 4. The germline V gene encodes CDR1 SGHTA and CDR2 FQGTGA. The CDR3 totals 16 residues. The CDR3 sequence is CASSLIPTGDTGELFF. The CDR3 bases are TGTGCCAGCAGCTTAATTCCGACAGGGGACACCGGGGAGCTGTTTTTT.